The clone carrying this TCR beta chain was seen many times. RNA transcripts provided the source from which TCR beta CDR3 regions were amplified. HTBI primers were employed in a first-round RT-PCR of the TCR CDR3. TCRdb reanalysed the multiplex PCR reads using MiXCR and keeps one entry per CDR3 protein. The sample has under 350,000 distinct CDR3 sequences, about 21% seen once. The data are from a study of T cells in Graves' hyperthyroidism and ophthalmopathy. The sequenced material came from blood. The clonotype was recovered from a woman aged 45-65 years with Graves' hyperthyroidism.

CDR3 in DNA: TGTGCCAGCAGCTTAATGACTAGCGGGAAAGATACGCAGTATTTT. Translating it yields CASSLMTSGKDTQYF. J is TRBJ2-3 and V is TRBV7-2; 11 positions match TRBD2. This CDR3 has 15 residues. V lost 2 bases and J lost 5; bases outside the gene matches: 3. Per germline, CDR1 SGHTA and CDR2 FQGNSA.